This TCR beta chain was profiled in a study of cytomegalovirus exposure and HLA in healthy donors. Assay: immunoSEQ multiplex PCR; the TCRdb copy retains only in-frame clones and omits some. Of approximately 150,000 clones in the sample, 85% were seen once. This CDR3 has 12 amino acids. Germline CDR1 SQVTM, CDR2 ANQGSEA. V lost 5 bases and J 0 bases, leaving 7 bases between the germline ends. Details on this clone: Its cognate antigen is unknown.

General study points: First-cohort TCR clusters were later found to tend to co-occur in the roughly 130 validation repertoires.

The gene calls are TRBV29-1 and TRBJ1-1; D gene unclear. The sequence was obtained from a man aged 25 to 40 in good health and CMV-seropositive. The specimen sequenced was PBMCs. DNA for the CDR3: TGCAGCGTTTCACAGCTGAACACTGAAGCTTTCTTT. This encodes CSVSQLNTEAFF.